Listed below are T cell receptor beta chains from one sample, sequenced in a study of blood T cell repertoires in COVID-19. Produced via immunoSEQ multiplex PCR; TCRdb's table is partial and in-frame only. This table holds 10,000 to 15,000 clones, just under 80% found once. The sample taken for sequencing was peripheral blood. The source of these receptors is a human donor in a cohort sampled during active COVID-19. Each CDR3 is given with its conserved first and last residue. Some rows have no size entry. The others give once, few or many, or a class for an expanded clone.

V gene,J gene,clone size,CDR3 protein
TRBV30,TRBJ1-6,-,CAWTQTGGNSPLHF
TRBV6-5,TRBJ2-7,few,CASSWLAGGGYEQYF
TRBV7-3,TRBJ2-1,-,CASSLMGDRKYNEQFF
TRBV15,TRBJ1-4,-,CATSSRTATNEKLFF
TRBV28,TRBJ1-5,-,CGTRGSNQPQHF
TRBV10-1,TRBJ1-1,-,CASREDNRKNTEAFF
TRBV28,TRBJ1-3,-,CASKDQTPRGGNTIYF
TRBV3-1/TRBV3-2,TRBJ2-2,few,CASSDTGGDDGELFF
TRBV19,TRBJ2-2,-,CASSAQDSNTGELFF
TRBV30,TRBJ2-7,-,CAWSKGSNYEQYF
TRBV4-2,TRBJ1-1,-,CASSRSFQRDRNTEAFF
TRBV5-1,TRBJ1-1,few,CASSAGGNTEAFF
TRBV19,TRBJ1-3,-,CASSIVTSSGNTIYF
TRBV10-2,TRBJ1-1,-,CASGRAGTEAFF
TRBV7-2,TRBJ2-3,-,CASSKQTGGADTQYF
TRBV5-6,TRBJ1-5,-,CASSLGPVGNQPQHF
TRBV30,TRBJ2-5,once,CAWSIVETQYF
TRBV28,TRBJ2-7,-,CASSLSGTYNEQYF
TRBV3-1/TRBV3-2,TRBJ2-5,-,CASSQVLAGLQETQYF
TRBV19,TRBJ1-4,-,CATRGRNEKLFF
TRBV5-6,TRBJ2-3,-,CASSSGTSGTDTQYF
TRBV28,TRBJ2-4,-,CASSSAGTAKNIQYF
TRBV7-9,TRBJ1-1,-,CASSPRQGEGTEAFF
TRBV6-5,TRBJ2-7,-,CASRYRGQAYEQYF
TRBV7-9,TRBJ1-6,-,CASSRTGNYNSPLHF
TRBV14,TRBJ1-2,-,CASSQDRLGVNYGYTF
TRBV27,TRBJ2-2,-,CASSFSQGDTGELFF
TRBV6-2/TRBV6-3,TRBJ1-1,-,CASSKLPPRITAEAFF
TRBV27,TRBJ1-5,once,CASSPVQALYSNQPQHF
TRBV7-6,TRBJ2-5,-,CASSLAPTSGQETQYF
TRBV5-4,TRBJ1-1,-,CASSLTGGTNTEAFF
TRBV19,TRBJ1-1,once,CASSHRAQEGNTEAFF
TRBV12-3/TRBV12-4,TRBJ1-5,-,CASRGTGDQPQHF
TRBV5-1,TRBJ1-5,medium-sized,CASSLGGFQPQHF
TRBV7-2,TRBJ1-2,-,CASSFGSLFYGYTF
TRBV29-1,TRBJ1-2,-,CSVEVGTGGNYGYTF
TRBV7-2,TRBJ2-1,-,CASSLLNEQFF
TRBV4-1,TRBJ2-1,-,CASRPTGDNEQFF
TRBV2,TRBJ2-2,few,CASSEALLAGEPGELFF
TRBV6-5,TRBJ1-6,-,CASSRQGSYNSPLHF
TRBV4-1,TRBJ2-3,-,CASSQWATSTDTQYF
TRBV18,TRBJ2-1,-,CASSPSQSSYNEQFF
TRBV10-2,TRBJ1-5,few,CASSGPGLNQPQHF
TRBV6-5,TRBJ2-7,-,CASSFVGGEQYF
TRBV3-1/TRBV3-2,TRBJ2-7,-,CASSPGAAGGKQYF
TRBV5-1,TRBJ2-5,-,CASSLGSGGAGQETQYF